The entry below describes one TCR beta chain. Antigen specificity is unknown. The data belong to a study of identical twins. Each donor (without exception) was a healthy Caucasian. Overall study findings and caveats: Monozygotic twins shared more out-of-frame TCR alpha than recombination models predicted. Conclusions leaned on cross-sectional statistical analysis and did not track the same donors over time. In cord blood, abundant beta clonotypes had fewer insertions; memory showed no trend.

Trimming cost V 7 bases and J 12 bases; bases outside gene matches: 7. This CDR3 spans 14 amino acids. Germline loops: CDR1 SNHLY, CDR2 FYNNEI. TCRdb recomputed calls from the 5' RACE reads with MiXCR, one row per CDR3 protein. The table records fewer than 550,000 distinct CDR3 sequences, 13% to 15% of them present only once. These same data were also listed under a study on yellow fever vaccine responses in identical twins.

The TCR sequence derives from a young woman in good health. Specimen: CD4+ T cells sorted from blood. The chain is built from TRBV2 and TRBJ2-1; 15 bases line up with TRBD2. The CDR3 nucleotides are TGTGCCAGCATAAGGACTAGCGGGAGGGGGGGGCAGTTCTTC. As protein: CASIRTSGRGGQFF.